These 5 T cell receptor beta chains originate from one sample sequenced in a study of T cell clonality in common variable immunodeficiency. Broader study findings: Reportedly, TCR beta sequences from common variable immunodeficiency showed fewer deletions and N-nucleotide insertions.

Their recognized antigens are unknown. Clones were sequenced by immunoSEQ multiplex PCR, and TCRdb holds only the in-frame ones, with some missing. There are some 25,000 clones in the sample, none observed a single time. What was sequenced was peripheral blood mononuclear cells. The receptors were sampled from a human donor with common variable immunodeficiency.

This clone was counted at least ten times. The read falls 3 residues short of the CDR3 end, and the missing part is taken from the germline J gene. This rearrangement joins TRBV5-3 to TRBJ2-1, with a weak D call TRBD2 (5 bases). TRBV5-3 is identified as an open reading frame with a role that is uncertain. The germline V and J ends were trimmed by 10 bases and 7 bases, with 12 bases remaining between them. The CDR3 has 11 amino acids. The covered CDR3 bases are TGTGCCCAGACCACTAGGAATGAG. Translating gives CAQTTRNE. The full CDR3 is CAQTTRNEQFF.

This clone was seen ten or more times. The CDR3 is cut off 3 residues early in the read; its end comes from the germline J gene. This chain joins TRBV18 and TRBJ2-1; 10 positions agree with TRBD2. This CDR3 has 18 residues. With 1 base clipped from V and 0 bases from J, the junction kept 6 bases outside the gene matches. CDR1 KGHSH and CDR2 LQKENI come from the germline V gene. The CDR3 DNA, read in part, is TGTGCCAGCTCACCACTCGTAGCGGGAGGCAGCTCCTACAATGAG. This sequence encodes CASSPLVAGGSSYNE. The full CDR3 reads CASSPLVAGGSSYNEQFF.

This clone was seen ten or more times. Coverage ceases 3 residues before the CDR3 finishes, and the germline J gene fills in the end. The J gene is TRBJ2-3, the V gene TRBV7-2, with 12 bases identical to TRBD2. Germline CDR1 reads SGHTA; CDR2 reads FQGNSA. V was pared by 7 bases and J by 6 bases, with 8 bases of the junction left unmatched. This CDR3 contains 15 residues. The DNA read from the CDR3 is TGTGCCAGCAAGAGGCTAGCGGGGGGGTTTGATACG. Amino acid sequence: CASKRLAGGFDT. The CDR3 in its entirety is CASKRLAGGFDTQYF. Looking up the rest from reference TRBV7-2 and TRBJ2-3 gives the full variable domain: GAGVSQSPSNKVTEKGKDVELRCDPISGHTALYWYRQSLGQGLEFLIYFQGNSAPDKSGLPSDRFSAERTGGSVSTLTIQRTQQEDSAVYLCASKRLAGGFDTQYFGPGTRLTVL.

Concerning this clone itself: The read terminates 3 residues before the CDR3 end, so the remaining end is supplied by the germline J gene. The V and J genes are TRBV5-1 and TRBJ2-1; D not resolved. Germline V lookup: CDR1 SGHRS, CDR2 YFSETQ. V was clipped by 0 bases and J by 6 bases, with 10 bases between them. CDR3 length equals 14 residues. The DNA read from the CDR3 is TGCGCCAGCAGCTTGGGAGGCAGTTTCAATGAG. It specifies CASSLGGSFNE. The entire CDR3 is CASSLGGSFNEQFF.

This clone occurred many times. Read coverage stops 3 residues before the CDR3 terminus; the germline J gene supplies the remainder. The identical CDR3 is also encoded by other nucleotide sequences in the sample. The genes are TRBV30 and TRBJ2-7; maybe TRBD1 (5 bases). The CDR3 has 15 amino acids. The V end lost 4 bases, the J end lost 4 bases, and 20 bases lay between the germline ends. Germline assignment: CDR1 GTSNPN and CDR2 SVGIG (reference sequence). The CDR3 here is CAWNTHSRDRYEQYF. CDR3 DNA, as far as it was read: TGTGCCTGGAATACCCATTCCAGGGATCGTTACGAG.